This T cell receptor (beta chain) was retrieved from a study of blood T cells in healthy people across ages. Points from the study as a whole: There was a strong correlation between TCR beta diversity and naive T cell percentage. Significant beta diversity loss was already apparent by age approximately 42, declining roughly linearly. Relative to aged donors, long-lived donors carried more naive CD4+ cells and displayed higher diversity.

Note on this clonotype: Its specificity is not known.

A second PCR, run for about 7 to 11 cycles, used a sample-barcoded 5' primer plus a J-beta primer mix. Each cDNA was tagged by a template-switch adaptor containing 12 random nucleotides. MiXCR, applied by TCRdb to the 5' RACE reads, yields one record per CDR3 protein. The sample lists 2 million or so distinct CDR3 sequences, about 49% occurring once. This clonotype originated in a woman aged 40 to 50 in good health. The sample comprised blood.

The CDR3 reads CASLKVAGGNEQFF. The CDR3 nucleotides read TGTGCCAGCCTTAAGGTGGCGGGGGGCAATGAGCAGTTCTTC. The chain combines TRBV6-5 with TRBJ2-1, with 8 bases lining up with TRBD2. The CDR3 runs 14 residues. The germline V gene encodes CDR1 MNHEY and CDR2 SVGAGI. Germline trimming cut 8 bases from V and 6 bases from J; bases unmatched to any gene: 9.